Listed below are T cell receptor beta chains from one sample, sequenced in a study of T cell changes during pregnancy in multiple sclerosis. Clones were sequenced by immunoSEQ multiplex PCR, and TCRdb holds only the in-frame ones, with some missing. Of 40,000 to 60,000 clones detected, 85% to 95% appear once; the ten largest clones hold 5% to 7%. The source was CD8+ T cells from peripheral blood mononuclear cells, collected in the first trimester of pregnancy. The receptor source for this set is a female donor with multiple sclerosis, enrolled in a pregnancy study. Both conserved end residues are part of each CDR3.

j_call v_call cdr3_aa
TRBJ2-7 TRBV29-1 CSVGGTSGSIDEQYF
TRBJ2-7 TRBV6-5 CASSEGRDEQYF
TRBJ1-2 TRBV27 CASSTGPFYGYTF
TRBJ1-5 TRBV19 CATKLLRDRNQPQHF
TRBJ2-7 TRBV27 CASAWGTGSEQYF
TRBJ2-6 TRBV5-6 CASSLGVTGVSGANVLTF
TRBJ2-7 TRBV29-1 CSVARENSYEQYF
TRBJ1-1 TRBV6-1 CAGGQLMNTEAFF
TRBJ1-4 TRBV18 CASSPEGTGEKLFF
TRBJ2-3 TRBV10-2 CASSEEGADTQYF
TRBJ1-2 TRBV6-5 CASRSGVGRNYGYTF
TRBJ2-2 TRBV7-6 CASSPGTGPTGELFF
TRBJ2-5 TRBV7-8 CASSPVAGQETQYF
TRBJ2-5 TRBV9 CASSGDRGLETQYF
TRBJ1-5 TRBV6-5 CASSPDSVSNQPQHF
TRBJ2-1 TRBV4-3 CASSQERQIPGDEQFF
TRBJ2-7 TRBV2 CASRSGAYEQYF
TRBJ2-7 TRBV20-1 CSETDSYEQYF
TRBJ2-3 TRBV4-3 CASSRGLAKTSTDTQYF
TRBJ1-2 TRBV19 CASRMLGGNGYTF
TRBJ2-3 TRBV28 CASSPPLAGGTDTQYF
TRBJ2-7 TRBV6-6 CASSSLGLAGGYEQYF
TRBJ2-1 TRBV7-9 CASSFGTSVYNEQFF
TRBJ2-7 TRBV6-6 CASSYSGNYEQYF
TRBJ2-3 TRBV4-1 CASSQDRALSTDTQYF
TRBJ1-1 TRBV6-1 CASTEGNTEAFF
TRBJ2-1 TRBV5-1 CASSLALAGGNEQFF
TRBJ2-1 TRBV14 CASSQRKIDNEQFF
TRBJ2-7 TRBV11-2 CASSQGTAEIYEQYF
TRBJ2-3 TRBV19 CASSISGADTQYF
TRBJ1-2 TRBV7-2 CASSSFWGLYGYTF
TRBJ2-7 TRBV27 CASGTGNEQYF
TRBJ1-5 TRBV4-2 CASSQETGGSQPQHF
TRBJ1-2 TRBV29-1 CSVGRDTNYGYTF
TRBJ1-1 TRBV28 CASSLAGHMNTEAFF
TRBJ2-3 TRBV5-1 CASSSDGQLYTDTQYF
TRBJ2-3 TRBV5-6 CASSPWGGIPDTQYF
TRBJ2-4 TRBV11-2 CASSPRTGGNIQYF
TRBJ2-7 TRBV6-5 CATPPLAYSYEQYF
TRBJ2-7 TRBV10-1 CASSARAQAYEQYF
TRBJ2-7 TRBV13 CASSLGLTGSYEQYF
TRBJ2-7 TRBV4-2 CASSQGAGPYEQYF
TRBJ2-7 TRBV5-1 CASSLGLAVYEQYF
TRBJ1-5 TRBV27 CASSLSKTGGPSNQPQHF
TRBJ2-7 TRBV19 CASSMQGQSSYEQYF
TRBJ2-7 TRBV6-5 CASGVRDSSYEQYF
TRBJ1-4 TRBV7-9 CASSLSLGQSVEKLFF
TRBJ1-1 TRBV28 CASSPPGGSQAFF
TRBJ2-7 TRBV19 CASSIQGTYEQYF
TRBJ2-4 TRBV28 CASSWAYRDRKSKNIQYF
TRBJ2-3 TRBV11-2 CASSFGAQYF
TRBJ2-7 TRBV7-3 CASSLSGGLSHEQYF